The clone carrying this T cell receptor beta chain was seen repeatedly, ten times or more. TCRdb reprocessed the 5' RACE reads via MiXCR and lists one record per CDR3 protein. The sample contains approximately 30,000 distinct CDR3 sequences, less than 5% of which appear only once. This specimen belongs to a study of neurological immune-mediated disorders. This receptor was identified in a woman between 40 and 50 years old in good health. Sequencing used CD4+ T cells from blood.

The DNA of the CDR3 is TGTGCCAGCAGGACCCGGCCCGGAGAGACCCAGTACTTC. It codes for CASRTRPGETQYF. The chain employs TRBV6-1 and TRBJ2-5; no clear D gene. V gave up 6 bases and J gave up 4 bases, with 12 bases separating them. From germline, CDR1 is MNHNS and CDR2 SASEGT. This CDR3 is built from 13 residues.